These 2 T cell receptor beta chains were sequenced from one sample in a study of blood T cells in healthy people across ages. A second about 7 to 12 cycle PCR used barcoded and J-beta primers. TCRdb used MiXCR to reprocess the 5' RACE reads, holding one entry per CDR3 protein. Here the sample spans 650,000 to 950,000 distinct CDR3 sequences, approximately 48% being singletons. Sequenced material: blood. The receptors here all came from a man aged 60-69 years in good health.

The chain carries TRBV5-1 and TRBJ2-7, with 7 positions matching TRBD1. V shed 3 bases, J shed 6 bases, and the junction held 3 bases outside the gene matches. The V gene's germline CDR1 is SGHRS and CDR2 YFSETQ. This CDR3 spans 12 amino acids. CDR3 region: CASSWTGSEQYF. CDR3 DNA: TGCGCCAGCAGCTGGACAGGCAGCGAGCAGTACTTC.

This clonotype was seen only a few times. This chain connects TRBV4-1 to TRBJ2-3, with a tentative D call TRBD1 (5 bases). V was cut by 1 base and J by 6 bases, with 14 bases left in between. The germline CDR1 and CDR2 sequences are MGHRA and YSYEKL. The CDR3 runs to 15 residues. The CDR3 protein is CASSQGERGWDTQYF. CDR3 sequence (DNA): TGCGCCAGCAGCCAAGGGGAAAGGGGCTGGGATACGCAGTATTTT.